This T cell receptor beta chain was captured in a study of T cell responses to AZD1222 COVID-19 vaccine. General observations from the study: Elevations in Spike-specific TCR breadth and depth followed administration of two AZD1222 doses. Nearly half of spike-specific TCRs reportedly target variant regions that are unmutated in the B.1.351 and B.1.1.7 variants. The donor group comprised mostly white British people and more females; the analysis possibly underestimated clonal diversity. Baseline testing showed seropositivity in only five to seven AZD1222 recipients.

Assay used: immunoSEQ multiplex PCR; TCRdb lists only in-frame clones, some missing. In the table there are approximately 99,000 clones, just over 90% of which are singletons. Note on this clone: Antigen specificity is unknown.

The V end lost 5 bases, the J end lost 0 bases, and 5 bases lay between the germline ends. The CDR3 spans 13 residues. The chain recombines TRBV12-3 or TRBV12-4 with TRBJ1-5; D gene uncertain. The sample consisted of peripheral blood, taken 28 days after the second AZD1222 dose. The clonotype originates from an adult who received the AZD1222 COVID-19 vaccine. The CDR3 nucleotides read TGTGCCAGCAGTGATAATAGCAATCAGCCCCAGCATTTT. This translates into CASSDNSNQPQHF.